The 27 T cell receptor beta chains listed next were all sequenced from one sample in a study of T cell responses to AZD1222 COVID-19 vaccine. The table came from immunoSEQ multiplex PCR; TCRdb's copy has only in-frame clones and leaves some out. The sample yields approximately 60,000 clones, around 83% seen once. Sequencing used peripheral blood, obtained on day 0 of AZD1222 vaccination. The origin of the receptors is an adult in good health.

The chain uses TRBV7-2 and TRBJ2-5, with TRBD2 identical over 11 bases. V shed 4 bases, J shed 5 bases, and the junction held 12 bases outside the gene matches. This CDR3 spans 17 amino acids. The germline gives CDR1 SGHTA, CDR2 FQGNSA. CDR3 region: CASSWLAGGLPGETQYF. The CDR3 DNA is TGTGCCAGCAGCTGGTTAGCGGGAGGGCTTCCTGGGGAGACCCAGTACTTC.

This clone was counted a single time. The chain recombines TRBV18 with TRBJ2-3; D is unclear. The germline V gene encodes CDR1 KGHSH and CDR2 LQKENI. The CDR3 consists of 15 residues. V lost 3 bases to trimming and J lost 0 bases, with 10 bases between them. This CDR3 reads CASSPSRQSTDTQYF. CDR3 coding DNA: TGTGCCAGCTCACCCTCAAGGCAGAGCACAGATACGCAGTATTTT.

The chain carries TRBV7-9 and TRBJ1-1, with D unclear. Germline V gene sequence: CDR1 SEHNR, CDR2 FQNEAQ (reference sequence). Trimming shortened V by 5 bases and J by 1 base, and 11 bases separated the two germline ends. The CDR3 totals 14 residues. In DNA form, the CDR3 reads TGTGCCAGCAGCCTCCTCGGCACGAACACTGAAGCTTTCTTT. Protein sequence: CASSLLGTNTEAFF.

This rearrangement joins TRBV19 to TRBJ2-2; 7 bases are a match to TRBD1. In germline, CDR1 is LNHDA, CDR2 SQIVND (reference sequence). There are 14 residues in the CDR3. The V and J ends lost 5 bases and 0 bases, in that order; junction bases with no gene match: 0. CDR3 nucleotide sequence: TGTGCCAGTAGTGGGACAGCGAACACCGGGGAGCTGTTTTTT. It yields the protein CASSGTANTGELFF.

The chain uses TRBV19 and TRBJ2-6; D not resolved. V was trimmed by 3 bases and J by 11 bases, leaving 5 bases between them. CDR3 size: 11 residues. CDR1 LNHDA and CDR2 SQIVND come from the germline V gene (reference sequence). The CDR3 DNA reads as TGTGCCAGTAGTATGGGCGACGTCCTGACTTTC. Translating it yields CASSMGDVLTF.

This clone was found once. The genes are TRBV6-5 and TRBJ2-3, with D possibly matching TRBD1 (5 bases). CDR1 and CDR2 from the germline V gene are MNHEY and SVGAGI. The CDR3 covers 14 residues. V dropped 0 bases and J dropped 6 bases, with 10 bases sitting between them. This chain's CDR3 is CASSYSGLWDTQYF. The CDR3 DNA sequence: TGTGCCAGCAGTTACTCGGGGCTCTGGGATACGCAGTATTTT.

The V call is TRBV29-1, the J call TRBJ2-4, with unresolved D. This CDR3 contains 14 residues. Trimming pared 7 bases from V and 0 bases from J, leaving 13 bases between. Germline lookup yields CDR1 SQVTM and CDR2 ANQGSEA. This CDR3 is CSGGPTGAKNIQYF. The CDR3 DNA is TGCAGCGGTGGGCCTACTGGAGCCAAAAACATTCAGTACTTC.

The genes are TRBV7-2 and TRBJ1-2; unclear D gene. CDR1 and CDR2 (germline): SGHTA, FQGNSA. The ends were cut back, 4 bases at V and 1 base at J, with 4 bases in the middle. CDR3 length: 12 amino acids. CDR3 sequence: CASSSSNYGYTF. The CDR3, as DNA: TGTGCCAGCAGCTCGAGTAACTATGGCTACACCTTC. The entire variable domain, with the rest obtained from reference TRBV7-2 and TRBJ1-2, is as follows: GAGVSQSPSNKVTEKGKDVELRCDPISGHTALYWYRQSLGQGLEFLIYFQGNSAPDKSGLPSDRFSAERTGGSVSTLTIQRTQQEDSAVYLCASSSSNYGYTFGSGTRLTVV.

The chain couples TRBV19 to TRBJ1-1; D gene uncertain. The ends were cut back, 4 bases at V and 6 bases at J, with 18 bases in the middle. This CDR3 contains 15 residues. Germline CDR1 and CDR2: LNHDA and SQIVND (reference sequence). CDR3 residues: CASSNVGALPPEAFF. The CDR3 region has the DNA TGTGCCAGTAGTAACGTAGGCGCCCTTCCACCTGAAGCTTTCTTT.

The rearrangement uses TRBV3-1 (or the pseudogene TRBV3-2) and TRBJ2-7; D may be TRBD1 or TRBD2 (6 bases each). Per the germline V gene, CDR1 is LGHDT and CDR2 is YNNKEL (reference sequence). This CDR3 region has 14 residues. V lost 1 base to trimming and J lost 2 bases, with 9 bases between them. CDR3 bases: TGTGCCAGCAGCCAAGTAGGGGGGACCTACGAGCAGTACTTC. Translating gives CASSQVGGTYEQYF.

The rearrangement uses TRBV4-1 and TRBJ2-1, with 11 bases identical to TRBD2. Per the germline V gene, CDR1 is MGHRA and CDR2 is YSYEKL. The CDR3 is 17 residues long. V dropped 4 bases and J dropped 5; count of bases not matched to a gene: 10. CDR3 nucleotides: TGCGCCAGCAGCCTCACAAGGACTAGCGGGCGGAACAATGAGCAGTTCTTC. Its protein product is CASSLTRTSGRNNEQFF.

The CDR3 sequence is CASVPWTGSTGYTF. The CDR3 DNA reads TGTGCCAGCGTTCCCTGGACAGGGTCGACTGGCTACACCTTC. The chain joins TRBV5-6 to TRBJ1-2; 8 bases map to TRBD1. In germline, CDR1 is SGHDT, CDR2 YYEEEE. The J segment lost 7 bases and the V segment lost 7 bases, leaving 12 bases of the junction unmatched. The CDR3 extends over 14 amino acids.

V usage is TRBV6-2 or TRBV6-3 and J usage is TRBJ2-3; 10 bases are shared with TRBD1. The J segment lost 2 bases and the V segment lost 0 bases, leaving 5 bases of the junction unmatched. This CDR3 region has 17 residues. CDR1 and CDR2 from the germline V gene are MNHEY and SVGEGT. The CDR3 DNA reads as TGTGCCAGCAGTTACTCGAGACAGGGGGCCGTCACAGATACGCAGTATTTT. Its translation: CASSYSRQGAVTDTQYF.

This clone was counted between two and nine times. The rearrangement links TRBV28 to TRBJ2-7, with D hard to call. Trimming removed 6 bases from V and 3 bases from J, with 12 bases in between. The CDR3 is made up of 13 amino acids. CDR1 is MDHEN and CDR2 is SYDVKM in the germline V gene. CDR3 amino acids: CASRKDTNYEQYV. Here the CDR3 DNA reads TGTGCCAGCAGAAAAGACACAAACTACGAGCAGTACGTC.

The rearrangement links TRBV28 to TRBJ1-4, with TRBD1 matching 9 bases. V dropped 10 bases and J dropped 5; count of bases not matched to a gene: 5. Germline V gene data show CDR1 as MDHEN and CDR2 as SYDVKM. CDR3 length equals 13 residues. The CDR3 DNA reads TGTGCCACCGTTGGACAGGGGAATGAAAAACTGTTTTTT. Translated: CATVGQGNEKLFF.

The chain has TRBV5-8 and TRBJ2-2, with D possibly being TRBD2 (5 bases). This CDR3 has 15 amino acids. Germline V CDR1 and CDR2: SGHTS, YDEGEE. Trimming cost V 4 bases and J 0 bases, with 10 bases left between them. CDR3 loop: CASSRTVSNTGELFF. CDR3 bases: TGTGCCAGCAGCCGGACTGTATCGAACACCGGGGAGCTGTTTTTT. The whole variable domain, remainder taken from reference TRBV5-8 and TRBJ2-2, is EAGVTQSPTHLIKTRGQQATLRCSPISGHTSVYWYQQALGLGLQFLLWYDEGEERNRGNFPPRFSGRQFPNYSSELNVNALELEDSALYLCASSRTVSNTGELFFGEGSRLTVL.

The chain recombines TRBV18 with TRBJ1-1, with 9 bases lining up with TRBD1. Germline V gives CDR1 KGHSH, CDR2 LQKENI. The junction had 3 bases not matched to a gene; V was cut back by 4 bases and J by 6 bases. The CDR3 length is 13 residues. CDR3 DNA: TGTGCCAGCTCACTTACAGGGGGCTCTGAAGCTTTCTTT. Its translation: CASSLTGGSEAFF.

The chain carries TRBV4-3 and TRBJ1-3; D gene ambiguous. Per germline, CDR1 LGHNA and CDR2 YSLEER. This CDR3 contains 16 residues. Trimming cost V 0 bases and J 0 bases, with 9 bases left between them. CDR3 DNA: TGCGCCAGCAGCCAAGATGCGGACTACTCTGGAAACACCATATATTTT. Its translation is CASSQDADYSGNTIYF.

The V call is TRBV28, the J call TRBJ1-2, with D tentatively TRBD1 (6 bases). The CDR3 is made up of 13 amino acids. V was shortened by 4 bases and J by 5 bases, with 11 bases between the two germline ends. Germline V CDR1 and CDR2: MDHEN, SYDVKM. Here the CDR3 reads CASSSRTAYGYTF. The CDR3 nucleotides are TGTGCCAGCAGTTCCCGGACAGCTTATGGCTACACCTTC.

CDR3 sequence reads: CASRTLAGGDEQFF. Here the CDR3 DNA reads TGTGCCAGCAGAACCCTAGCGGGCGGGGATGAGCAGTTCTTC. The chain carries TRBV5-4 and TRBJ2-1; TRBD2 matches at 8 bases. V was clipped by 5 bases and J by 8 bases; unmatched bases: 9. The CDR3 runs to 14 residues. Looked up from germline, CDR1 is SGHNT and CDR2 is YYREEE (reference sequence).

This clone came up a few times. The genes are TRBV28 and TRBJ1-2; D is unclear. Germline CDR1 is MDHEN and CDR2 is SYDVKM. The CDR3 spans 12 residues. The V and J ends lost 7 bases and 5 bases respectively, with 11 bases between them. For the CDR3, the DNA is TGTGCCAGCAAAAGTTCGGGGTATGGCTACACCTTC. Translating it yields CASKSSGYGYTF.

The chain combines TRBV7-2 with TRBJ2-1; 8 bases line up with TRBD2. In germline, CDR1 is SGHTA, CDR2 FQGNSA. This CDR3 spans 15 amino acids. The junction had 2 bases not matched to a gene; V was cut back by 4 bases and J by 0 bases. The CDR3 loop reads CASSSTSDSYNEQFF. CDR3 sequence (DNA): TGTGCCAGCAGCTCGACTAGCGACTCCTACAATGAGCAGTTCTTC.

The chain is built from TRBV6-2 or TRBV6-3 and TRBJ1-2, with D perhaps TRBD1 (5 bases). The germline V gene has CDR1 MNHEY and CDR2 SVGEGT. Deletions cut 5 bases from V and 6 bases from J, with 13 bases between. This CDR3 region has 13 residues. The CDR3 reads CASSAGRLNGYTF. The CDR3 DNA sequence: TGTGCCAGCAGTGCGGGGCGCTTAAATGGCTACACCTTC.

The rearrangement joins TRBV4-3 to TRBJ1-2, with D uncertain. Germline CDR1 is LGHNA and CDR2 is YSLEER. This CDR3 comprises 16 residues. V lost 0 bases and J 4 bases, leaving 15 bases between the germline ends. CDR3: CASSQDSAGGGYGYTF. CDR3 nucleotides: TGCGCCAGCAGCCAAGATAGCGCGGGTGGTGGCTATGGCTACACCTTC.

The chain couples TRBV4-3 to TRBJ2-7, with D perhaps TRBD1 (6 bases). The germline V and J ends were trimmed by 0 bases and 6 bases, with 15 bases remaining between them. Germline CDR1 is LGHNA and CDR2 is YSLEER. This CDR3 is built from 15 residues. The CDR3 loop is CASSQDPQGTGEQYF. The CDR3 DNA is TGCGCCAGCAGCCAAGACCCACAGGGTACGGGCGAGCAGTACTTC.

V and J are TRBV13 and TRBJ1-5; no clear D gene. This CDR3 is 13 amino acids long. The V gene lost 5 bases and the J gene lost 5 bases, with 10 bases spanning the gap. The germline V gene has CDR1 PRHDT and CDR2 FYEKMQ (reference sequence). The CDR3 loop is CASSPGPHQPQHF. CDR3 nucleotides: TGTGCCAGCAGCCCTGGACCCCATCAGCCCCAGCATTTT.

The V call is TRBV5-1, the J call TRBJ2-3; D remains unclear. Germline CDR1 and CDR2: SGHRS and YFSETQ. Trimming stripped 0 bases from V and 2 bases from J, with 13 bases between. The CDR3 contains 16 residues. CDR3 DNA sequence: TGCGCCAGCAGCTTGGTAGCCGGAGCTTACACAGATACGCAGTATTTT. It codes for CASSLVAGAYTDTQYF.